This T cell receptor beta chain was retrieved from a study of Ad26.COV2.S vaccination and SARS-CoV-2 variants. Treatment indicated: 15 to 20 received Ad26.COV2.S at low or high dose, single or two shots; 5 received placebo; per-sample allocation not given. Sampling occurred on day 63 after the first vaccine or placebo injection. Vaccination employed an Ad26 vector expressing the Wuhan-strain SARS-CoV-2 spike. The V gene lost 3 bases and the J gene lost 9 bases, with 9 bases spanning the gap. The V gene's germline CDR1 is LNHDA and CDR2 SQIVND (reference sequence). This CDR3 has 12 residues. Libraries were prepared by immunoSEQ multiplex PCR; TCRdb keeps only in-frame clonotypes and omits some of them. This table has around 300,000 clones, approximately 87% appearing once.

The receptor's source is a person between 18 and 59 years old who received the Ad26.COV2.S COVID-19 vaccine or a placebo. The V gene is TRBV19, the J gene TRBJ1-5; D not resolved. The material was peripheral blood, obtained in a trial of Ad26.COV2.S vaccine versus placebo. The CDR3 loop is CASSMNDLPQHF. CDR3 sequence (DNA): TGTGCCAGTAGTATGAATGATCTGCCCCAGCATTTT. The variable domain in full, completed from reference TRBV19 and TRBJ1-5, reads DGGITQSPKYLFRKEGQNVTLSCEQNLNHDAMYWYRQDPGQGLRLIYYSQIVNDFQKGDIAEGYSVSREKKESFPLTVTSAQKNPTAFYLCASSMNDLPQHFGDGTRLSIL.